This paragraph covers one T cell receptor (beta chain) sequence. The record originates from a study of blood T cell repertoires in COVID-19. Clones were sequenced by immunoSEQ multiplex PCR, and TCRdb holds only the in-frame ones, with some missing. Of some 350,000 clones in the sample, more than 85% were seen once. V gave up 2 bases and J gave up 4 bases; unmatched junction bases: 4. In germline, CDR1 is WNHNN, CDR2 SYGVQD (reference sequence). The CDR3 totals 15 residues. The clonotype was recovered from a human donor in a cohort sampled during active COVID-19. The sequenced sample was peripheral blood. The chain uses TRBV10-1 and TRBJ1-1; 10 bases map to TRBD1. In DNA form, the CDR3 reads TGCGCCAGCAGTGAGGGGACAGGGGAGAGCACTGAAGCTTTCTTT. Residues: CASSEGTGESTEAFF.